Listed here are 11 T cell receptor beta chains from one sample, sequenced in a study of blood T cells in healthy people across ages. For the second PCR, which ran for about 6 to 12 cycles, a sample-barcoded 5' primer and a J-beta primer mix were used. MiXCR, run by TCRdb on the 5' RACE reads, gives a single entry per CDR3 protein. This table has more than 800,000 distinct CDR3 sequences, 25% to 30% appearing once. Sequencing input: blood. Source of these receptors: a woman of 80 years or more in good health.

Worth noting for this clonotype: The junction does not match germline at one end; this may be a read error. The chain is built from TRBV6-1 and TRBJ2-1; D uncertain. Germline loops: CDR1 MNHNS, CDR2 SASEGT. CDR3 length equals 13 residues. The CDR3 reads CATSDPSSDEQFF. Written as DNA, the CDR3 is TGTGCCACCAGTGATCCCTCCAGCGATGAGCAGTTCTTC.

This clonotype was observed a few times. The V gene is TRBV20-1, the J gene TRBJ1-1, with TRBD1 matching over 7 bases. Germline V lookup: CDR1 DFQATT, CDR2 SNEGSKA (reference sequence). The CDR3 loop spans 13 amino acids. Germline trimming cut 3 bases from V and 4 bases from J; bases unmatched to any gene: 5. The CDR3 loop reads CSARGGDSTEAFF. CDR3 sequence (DNA): TGCAGTGCTAGGGGGGGGGACAGCACTGAAGCTTTCTTT.

This clonotype was seen a handful of times. A read error is likely, as this CDR3 ends without the conserved phenylalanine or tryptophan. This chain uses TRBV7-2 with TRBJ2-2; 10 positions agree with TRBD1. V was pared by 5 bases and J by 5 bases, with 8 bases of the junction left unmatched. The germline V gene has CDR1 SGHTA and CDR2 FQGNSA. The CDR3 sequence is 16 residues long. The CDR3 loop is CASSLNPDRGTGELFC. In nucleotides, the CDR3 is TGTGCCAGCAGCCTAAACCCGGACAGGGGGACCGGGGAGCTGTTTTGT.

Many counts were recorded for this clonotype. The chain carries TRBV2 and TRBJ1-2; D remains ambiguous. Trimming shortened V by 1 base and J by 7 bases, and 10 bases separated the two germline ends. The CDR3 loop spans 13 amino acids. Germline V CDR1 and CDR2: SNHLY, FYNNEI. As DNA, the CDR3 is TGTGCCAGCAGTGAAGACATACCTACTGGCTACACCTTC. This encodes CASSEDIPTGYTF.

This clonotype was observed many times. V is TRBV12-3 or TRBV12-4 and J is TRBJ1-2; the D gene is possibly TRBD1 (6 bases). With 7 bases removed from V and 13 bases from J, the gap between germline ends came to 19 bases. The CDR3 covers 12 residues. DNA of the CDR3: TGTGCCAGCACCGCTGGGGGGCCCGGAGGCACCTTC. Translating it yields CASTAGGPGGTF.

This clonotype was counted only a few times. V and J are TRBV5-1 and TRBJ2-1; TRBD2 agrees at 9 bases. The DNA end is more similar to TRBJ2-7, so the J call may be wrong. Germline V gene sequence: CDR1 SGHRS, CDR2 YFSETQ. The CDR3 consists of 14 residues. The CDR3 coding sequence is TGCGCCAGTTCGGGCGGGGGGGAATACAATGAGCAGTACTTC. Amino acid sequence: CASSGGGEYNEQYF.

V is TRBV5-1 and J is TRBJ1-4, with 12 bases identical to TRBD1. V lost 7 bases to trimming and J lost 6 bases; unmatched junction nucleotides: 10. Germline CDR1 reads SGHRS; CDR2 reads YFSETQ. The CDR3 contains 16 residues. The CDR3 region is CASALSGQGADEKLFF. The CDR3 DNA is TGCGCCAGCGCTCTCTCGGGACAGGGGGCGGATGAAAAACTGTTTTTT.

About this clonotype itself: This may arise from a read error, as a much more abundant clone is one base away. The J gene is TRBJ1-1, the V gene TRBV7-2; 8 positions agree with TRBD1. V gave up 6 bases and J gave up 4 bases; unmatched junction bases: 7. CDR1 and CDR2 from the germline V gene are SGHTA and FQGNSA. The CDR3 sequence is 14 residues long. The CDR3 coding sequence is TGTGCCAGCAGACGCCTTACAGGGGGCACTGAAGCTTTCTTT. It encodes CASRRLTGGTEAFF.

The chain has TRBV5-1 and TRBJ2-5, with D tentatively TRBD1 (5 bases). The CDR3 consists of 16 residues. Trimming shortened V by 3 bases and J by 1 base, and 16 bases separated the two germline ends. Germline assignment: CDR1 SGHRS and CDR2 YFSETQ. The CDR3 nucleotides read TGCGCCAGCAGCTCATCAGGGTCCCCGGCCCAAGAGACCCAGTACTTC. Its protein product is CASSSSGSPAQETQYF.

Many counts were recorded for this clonotype. This sequence joins TRBV6-2 or TRBV6-3 and TRBJ2-5; no clear D gene. Germline-derived CDR1 and CDR2 are MNHEY and SVGEGT. V lost 2 bases and J lost 5, with 9 bases in between. This CDR3 is 13 amino acids long. The CDR3 reads CASSYRVAETQYF. The CDR3 region has the DNA TGTGCCAGCAGTTACAGGGTGGCGGAGACCCAGTACTTC.

The chain employs TRBV20-1 and TRBJ1-2; D is perhaps TRBD1 (6 bases). The ends were cut back, 5 bases at V and 6 bases at J, with 16 bases in the middle. The CDR3 contains 13 residues. Germline V gene sequence: CDR1 DFQATT, CDR2 SNEGSKA (reference sequence). The CDR3 reads CSARNGQNHGYTF. DNA of the CDR3: TGCAGTGCTCGTAACGGACAGAACCATGGCTACACCTTC.